This T cell receptor beta chain was sequenced in a study of tumor-infiltrating lymphocytes in primary liver carcinoma (dated by TCRdb to 2016 to 2017). At the level of the whole study: The five patients, three men and two women aged 30 to 69 years, had hepatocellular carcinoma (four) or combined HCC and intrahepatic cholangiocarcinoma (one). The five patients had tumors staged T1-T3 N0M0, with maximum diameters ranging from about 4.2 to 11 cm. Roughly 3.65 to 7.5 million productive TCRbeta reads were obtained per sample, and no significant difference in read depth was found between tissue types. Across five regions of each liver tumor, along with adjacent normal tissue and blood, the study brought together TCRbeta repertoire sequencing, expression microarrays and whole-exome sequencing. A total of 35 or so specimens from 5 patients went through TCRbeta repertoire sequencing, namely 25 tumor regions, 5 adjacent noncancerous liver tissues and 5 peripheral blood samples. High reproducibility was observed for the technical replicate repertoires, with mean shared-clone rates roughly 0.87 and correlation coefficients above 0.95. Here is what the overall study found, with its caveats: Because the samples were bulk and unsorted, CD4+ and CD8+ T cell repertoires could not be compared. Because only the TCR beta chain was sequenced and unpaired alpha chains were not captured, true repertoire diversity is likely underestimated. Compared with blood, tumors had a significantly larger share of the repertoire taken up by the top 250 clones (p = 0.039). The study included only a handful of patients, and the authors note findings should be validated in a larger study. Repertoire overlap was found to be higher between tumor regions (mean around 36%) than between tumor-adjacent (roughly 17%) or tumor-blood (around 14%) pairs, consistent with antigen-driven expansion.

Using a constant-region primer and ProtoScript II reverse transcriptase, TCRbeta-specific cDNA was reverse-transcribed from approximately 500 ng total RNA. Three nested multiplex PCR rounds, following a slightly modified ARM-PCR procedure, were used to build the TCRbeta libraries. Each of the first two PCR rounds ran for about 10 cycles and used multiplex TRBV1-TRBV30 forward primers together with a Cbeta reverse primer. Sample barcodes and Illumina adapters were added in a final 25-cycle PCR with Deep VentR polymerase. Before sequencing, amplicons between 200 and 500 bp were purified from gel using a QIAquick gel extraction kit. TCRbeta amplicons were sequenced on an Illumina HiSeq 2500 with 250-bp paired-end reads. On the authors' methods: Reads were quality-trimmed with Trimmomatic v0.33, and paired reads were merged with FLASH v1.2.11 to recover full CDR3 sequences. V, D and J germline segments were assigned to the rearranged TCRbeta sequences using MiGEC v1.2.1b. Clonotype statistics and Shannon-Wiener diversity indices were calculated with VDJtools v1.0.0. Except for diversity analysis, only each sample's 250 most abundant clonotypes were used in subsequent analyses to reduce sampling bias. TCRdb passed the public sequencing reads through fastp at Q25 and MiXCR, retaining productive beta sequences. Rows are combined by CDR3 protein, so each entry shows the most common genes and DNA. The V and J calls and clone size are TCRdb's, not the authors'. Present in this sample are some 130,000 distinct CDR3 sequences, around 70% of which were seen just once. Together, the top ten hold roughly 7.3% of the sample.

As to this clonotype: Its antigen target is currently unknown. The junction shows a germline mismatch at one end, possibly a read error.

Reading the germline V gene gives CDR1 SGHAT and CDR2 FQNNGV. The CDR3, cysteine through phenylalanine, is 17 amino acids long. The retained sequence is limited to the CDR3, 51 bases, with the frame set at the first base. Total RNA and DNA were co-extracted from roughly 20-30 mg of bulk tissue with the AllPrep DNA/RNA mini kit, without cell sorting. Between late 2015 and March 2016, 5 or 6 patients in China with histopathologically diagnosed primary liver carcinoma had their tumors surgically resected. Chronic HBV infection was present in the patients, and the patients were treatment-naive at sampling. Pieces of fresh tumor and adjacent tissue were cut in half, with one half kept in RNAlater at -80 degrees C and the other half sent for histology.

This chain joins TRBV11-2 to TRBJ1-5; a weak D assignment points to TRBD1 (5 bases agree). This receptor was obtained from a woman aged 55 to 70 with primary liver carcinoma and hepatitis B virus infection. The sequencing input was tumor-adjacent normal liver tissue. The CDR3 is CASSLGPLGVENQPQHF. The DNA reads TGTGCCAGCAGCTTAGGCCCATTGGGGGTTGAGAATCAGCCCCAACATTTT. The reference TRBV11-2 and TRBJ1-5 proteins fill in what lies around the CDR3, so the full variable domain reads EAGVAQSPRYKIIEKRQSVAFWCNPISGHATLYWYQQILGQGPKLLIQFQNNGVVDDSQLPKDRFSAERLKGVDSTLKIQPAKLEDSAVYLCASSLGPLGVENQPQHFGDGTRLSIL.